This T cell receptor (beta chain) comes out of a study of radiation and T cells in renal cell carcinoma. This CDR3 region has 12 residues. Germline CDR1 is SQVTM and CDR2 is ANQGSEA. V was pared by 3 bases and J by 5 bases, with 8 bases between. Assay used: immunoSEQ multiplex PCR; TCRdb lists only in-frame clones, some missing. Found here are 50,000 to 75,000 clones, approximately 84% of them singletons; the top ten hold 7.3%. Noted time point: baseline pretreatment blood. The treatment was: 15 Gy SBRT to primary tumor, nephrectomy 4 weeks later. Sequenced here: blood, sampled from a patient whose treatment included radiotherapy and nephrectomy. This chain connects TRBV29-1 to TRBJ2-1; D gene unclear. This TCR derives from a man in his sixties with renal cell carcinoma. DNA of the CDR3: TGCAGCGTTGACAGAGCCGACAATGAGCAGTTCTTC. Translated: CSVDRADNEQFF.